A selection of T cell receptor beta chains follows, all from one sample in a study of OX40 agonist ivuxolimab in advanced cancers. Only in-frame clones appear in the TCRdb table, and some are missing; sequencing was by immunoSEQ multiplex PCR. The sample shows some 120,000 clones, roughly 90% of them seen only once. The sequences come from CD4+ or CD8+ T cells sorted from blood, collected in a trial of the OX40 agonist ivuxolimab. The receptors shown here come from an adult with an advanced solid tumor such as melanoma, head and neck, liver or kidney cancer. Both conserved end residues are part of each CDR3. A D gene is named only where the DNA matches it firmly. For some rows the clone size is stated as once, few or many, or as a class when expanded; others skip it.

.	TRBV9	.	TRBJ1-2	CASSVGWGNYGYTF	TGTGCCAGCAGCGTAGGGTGGGGAAATTATGGCTACACCTTC
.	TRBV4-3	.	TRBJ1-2	CASSQVPLRHNGYTF	TGCGCCAGCAGCCAAGTCCCTTTGAGGCATAATGGCTACACCTTC
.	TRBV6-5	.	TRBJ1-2	CASSVGRRPYGYTF	TGTGCCAGCAGTGTGGGCCGGAGACCCTATGGCTACACCTTC
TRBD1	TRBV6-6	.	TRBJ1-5	CASSDRGSQPQHF	TGTGCCAGCAGTGACAGGGGGAGCCAGCCCCAGCATTTT
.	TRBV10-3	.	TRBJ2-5	CAISELRGGAETQYF	TGTGCCATCAGTGAGCTCAGGGGAGGCGCGGAGACCCAGTACTTC
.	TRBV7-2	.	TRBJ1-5	CASSSVGQPQHF	TGTGCCAGCAGCTCGGTCGGTCAGCCCCAGCATTTT
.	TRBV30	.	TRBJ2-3	CAWKEWDTQYF	TGTGCCTGGAAAGAGTGGGATACGCAGTATTTT
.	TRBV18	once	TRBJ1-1	CASSPLGGTEAFF	TGTGCCAGCTCACCACTCGGGGGCACTGAAGCTTTCTTT
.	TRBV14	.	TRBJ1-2	CASSQLGATFGYTF	TGTGCCAGCAGCCAACTGGGTGCTACGTTCGGCTACACCTTC
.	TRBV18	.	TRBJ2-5	CASSFGQQQETQYF	TGTGCCAGCTCCTTCGGACAGCAACAAGAGACCCAGTACTTC
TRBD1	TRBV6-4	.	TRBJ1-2	CASSDSGQGAYGYTF	TGTGCCAGCAGTGACTCAGGGCAGGGGGCCTATGGCTACACCTTC
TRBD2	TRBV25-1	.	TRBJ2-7	CASSELGLAGGLTYEQYF	TGTGCCAGCAGTGAATTAGGGTTAGCGGGAGGGCTCACCTACGAGCAGTACTTC
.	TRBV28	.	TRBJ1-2	CASSLRTRHYLNYGYTF	TGTGCCAGCAGCCTACGGACCCGACATTATCTTAACTATGGCTACACCTTC
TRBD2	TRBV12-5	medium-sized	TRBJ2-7	CASGLPATSGTYEQYF	TGTGCTAGTGGTCTCCCGGCGACTAGCGGAACCTACGAGCAGTACTTC
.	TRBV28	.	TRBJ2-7	CASSWQGDEQYF	TGTGCCAGCAGTTGGCAGGGCGACGAGCAGTACTTC
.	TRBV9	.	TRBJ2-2	CASSVGVREIGELFF	TGTGCCAGCAGCGTAGGGGTCCGGGAGATCGGGGAGCTGTTTTTT
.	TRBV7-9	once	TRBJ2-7	CASELDPPSGLSYEQYF	TGTGCCAGCGAACTAGACCCCCCCTCAGGGCTATCCTACGAGCAGTACTTC
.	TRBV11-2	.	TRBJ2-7	CASSLNPNRVRSEQYF	TGTGCCAGCAGCTTAAATCCAAACAGGGTTCGGAGCGAGCAGTACTTC
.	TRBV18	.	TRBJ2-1	CASSPAGASYNEQFF	TGTGCCAGCTCACCAGCCGGTGCTAGCTACAATGAGCAGTTCTTC